Listed here are 14 T cell receptor beta chains from one sample, sequenced in a study of OX40 agonist ivuxolimab in advanced cancers. This table comes from immunoSEQ multiplex PCR, and its TCRdb copy is limited to in-frame clones, with some not included. This sample carries more than 50,000 clones, over 80% of them seen once, and the ten largest clones take under 2%. The source material was CD4+ or CD8+ T cells sorted from blood, sampled in a trial of the OX40 agonist ivuxolimab. The receptors were sampled from an adult with an advanced solid tumor such as melanoma, head and neck, liver or kidney cancer.

In this sample, this clone turned up a few times. The V call is TRBV6-1, the J call TRBJ1-5, with no clear D. V was clipped by 6 bases and J by 5 bases, with 14 bases between them. The CDR3 is 14 residues long. CDR1 and CDR2 from the germline V gene are MNHNS and SASEGT. This CDR3 is CASRQLQIYQPQHF. In DNA, the CDR3 is TGTGCCAGCAGACAACTACAGATTTATCAGCCCCAGCATTTT.

The chain uses TRBV25-1 and TRBJ1-1; D is unresolved. V was shortened by 1 base and J by 4 bases, with 22 bases between the two germline ends. The CDR3 extends over 18 amino acids. Germline V gives CDR1 MGHDK, CDR2 SYGVNS. CDR3 amino acids: CASSELNGGVGLGTEAFF. DNA for the CDR3: TGTGCCAGCAGTGAATTGAATGGTGGGGTTGGTCTTGGCACTGAAGCTTTCTTT.

V is TRBV25-1 and J is TRBJ2-1; TRBD1 aligns across 7 bases. The CDR3 totals 16 residues. Germline CDR1 and CDR2: MGHDK and SYGVNS. J was trimmed by 0 bases and V by 1 base; bases with no gene match: 3. The CDR3 reads CASSESGGNSYNEQFF. DNA of the CDR3: TGTGCCAGCAGTGAATCAGGGGGAAACTCCTACAATGAGCAGTTCTTC.

The V call is TRBV19, the J call TRBJ2-1; D not resolved. Trimming left V 9 bases short and J 0 bases short, with 12 bases between. There are 14 residues in the CDR3. Germline V gene sequence: CDR1 LNHDA, CDR2 SQIVND (reference sequence). CDR3 DNA: TGTGCCAGCGCTGAAGGGCGCTCCTACAATGAGCAGTTCTTC. It codes for CASAEGRSYNEQFF.

The CDR3 coding sequence is TGTGCCAGCAGTTTATCGACCTACCCGACAGGCTCGCTGAACACTGAAGCTTTCTTT. Protein sequence: CASSLSTYPTGSLNTEAFF. The chain joins TRBV27 to TRBJ1-1, with a tentative D call TRBD1 (6 bases). V was trimmed by 0 bases and J by 0 bases, leaving 20 bases between them. The germline V gene encodes CDR1 MNHEY and CDR2 SMNVEV (reference sequence). This CDR3 is 19 amino acids long.

The chain links TRBV11-3 to TRBJ2-1, with D perhaps matching TRBD2 (7 bases). Trimming shortened V by 1 base and J by 5 bases, and 12 bases separated the two germline ends. CDR3 size: 15 residues. Germline loops: CDR1 SGHNT, CDR2 YENEEA. The CDR3 DNA reads as TGTGCCAGCAGCTTAGTGAGAGGGGGGGACAATGAGCAGTTCTTC. Encoded protein: CASSLVRGGDNEQFF. Based on the CDR3 plus reference TRBV11-3 and TRBJ2-1, the full variable domain is EAGVVQSPRYKIIEKKQPVAFWCNPISGHNTLYWYLQNLGQGPELLIRYENEEAVDDSQLPKDRFSAERLKGVDSTLKIQPAELGDSAVYLCASSLVRGGDNEQFFGPGTRLTVL.

The table lists this clone with a count of one. The chain uses TRBV2 and TRBJ1-2; TRBD1 might be the D (5 bases). Trimming removed 7 bases from V and 6 bases from J, with 21 bases in between. Germline V gene data show CDR1 as SNHLY and CDR2 as FYNNEI. The CDR3 extends over 15 amino acids. CDR3 residues: CASNRGDPGIHGYTF. As DNA, the CDR3 is TGTGCCAGCAACCGCGGGGACCCAGGGATCCATGGCTACACCTTC.

The rearrangement links TRBV13 to TRBJ1-1; D is unresolved. V was cut by 3 bases and J by 5 bases, with 10 bases left in between. The length of the CDR3 is 13 residues. CDR1 PRHDT and CDR2 FYEKMQ come from the germline V gene (reference sequence). The DNA for the CDR3 is TGTGCCAGCAGCTTCCGATTAATGACTGAAGCTTTCTTT. Translated, it gives CASSFRLMTEAFF.

This clone was seen once. This chain connects TRBV19 to TRBJ1-2; TRBD1 aligns across 9 bases. The CDR3 has 13 amino acids. The ends lost 4 bases at V and 4 bases at J; junction bases unmatched: 1. The V gene's germline CDR1 is LNHDA and CDR2 SQIVND (reference sequence). The CDR3 bases are TGTGCCAGTAGTAGGGACAGGGTCTATGGCTACACCTTC. Protein product: CASSRDRVYGYTF.

This chain connects TRBV7-2 to TRBJ2-7; tentative D call: TRBD1 (6 bases). CDR3 length equals 14 residues. Germline assignment: CDR1 SGHTA and CDR2 FQGNSA. Trimming took off 1 base at V and 3 bases at J, with 10 bases between the two ends. The CDR3 loop reads CASSLVVTGYEQYF. DNA for the CDR3: TGTGCCAGCAGCTTAGTGGTGACAGGCTACGAGCAGTACTTC.

The chain carries TRBV28 and TRBJ1-5; D remains unclear. Trimming stripped 1 base from V and 0 bases from J, with 7 bases between. The CDR3 has 15 residues. The germline gives CDR1 MDHEN, CDR2 SYDVKM. The CDR3 DNA follows: TGTGCCAGCAGTTTATCTGGGCCTAGCAATCAGCCCCAGCATTTT. Amino acids: CASSLSGPSNQPQHF.

The chain links TRBV5-1 to TRBJ2-5; TRBD1 matches at 9 bases. The CDR3 is 14 residues long. Trimming took 4 bases from V and 4 from J; bases not matched to a gene: 5. Germline values: CDR1 SGHRS, CDR2 YFSETQ. The CDR3 here is CASSPGQGRETQYF. DNA of the CDR3: TGCGCCAGCAGCCCCGGACAGGGGAGAGAGACCCAGTACTTC.

This sequence joins TRBV20-1 and TRBJ1-3; D is possibly TRBD1 (5 bases). Germline assignment: CDR1 DFQATT and CDR2 SNEGSKA (reference sequence). The length of the CDR3 is 11 residues. Deletions cut 5 bases from V and 4 bases from J, with 6 bases between. This CDR3 reads CSAEGGNTIYF. For the CDR3, the DNA is TGCAGTGCTGAGGGGGGAAACACCATATATTTT.

This chain uses TRBV5-1 with TRBJ1-2; the D is unclear. CDR3 size: 11 residues. V was trimmed by 4 bases and J by 14 bases, leaving 15 bases between them. In germline, CDR1 is SGHRS, CDR2 YFSETQ. For the CDR3, the DNA is TGCGCCAGCAGCGCGGACGGAGCGGGAACCTTC. It specifies CASSADGAGTF. Drawing the rest from reference TRBV5-1 and TRBJ1-2, the complete variable domain is KAGVTQTPRYLIKTRGQQVTLSCSPISGHRSVSWYQQTPGQGLQFLFEYFSETQRNKGNFPGRFSGRQFSNSRSEMNVSTLELGDSALYLCASSADGAGTFGSGTRLTVV.